This is a list of T cell receptor beta chains from one sample in a study of T cells in Graves' hyperthyroidism and ophthalmopathy. TCRdb re-called the multiplex PCR reads with MiXCR, one entry per CDR3 protein. Seen here are about 840,000 distinct CDR3 sequences, 38% observed once, and the top ten hold 7% to 10%. Sequencing used blood. All receptors derive from a man younger than 35 with Graves' hyperthyroidism. The CDR3 runs from the conserved cysteine through the conserved F or W. D genes are given only for firm matches. Only part of the rows carry a size: once, few, many, or a class if the clone is expanded.

D gene: .
V gene: TRBV7-9
J gene: TRBJ2-2
clone size: many
CDR3 DNA: TGTGCCAGCAGCTCGATCGCCGGGGAGCTGTTTTTT
CDR3 protein: CASSSIAGELFF

D gene: .
V gene: TRBV29-1
J gene: TRBJ2-7
clone size: few
CDR3 DNA: TGCAGCGTTGGGACCCACGAGCAGTACTTC
CDR3 protein: CSVGTHEQYF

D gene: .
V gene: TRBV12-3/TRBV12-4
J gene: TRBJ2-2
clone size: few
CDR3 DNA: TGTGCCAGCAGTTTAAGTGACGTGGAGCTGTTTTTT
CDR3 protein: CASSLSDVELFF

D gene: .
V gene: TRBV7-3
J gene: TRBJ1-2
clone size: .
CDR3 DNA: TGTGCCAGCAGCACTAGCGGGACGGACTATGGCTACACCTTC
CDR3 protein: CASSTSGTDYGYTF

D gene: .
V gene: TRBV9
J gene: TRBJ2-2
clone size: .
CDR3 DNA: TGTGCCAGCAGCCCCCTCGGACAACTACCCGGGGGGGAGCTGTTTTTT
CDR3 protein: CASSPLGQLPGGELFF

D gene: .
V gene: TRBV12-3/TRBV12-4
J gene: TRBJ1-1
clone size: .
CDR3 DNA: TGTGCCAGCAGTTCCGGGTTGTCTGAAGCTTTCTTT
CDR3 protein: CASSSGLSEAFF

D gene: TRBD2
V gene: TRBV24-1
J gene: TRBJ2-3
clone size: .
CDR3 DNA: TGTGCCACCAGTGATCCCTCGATTAGCGGGGCGCCAGATACGCAGTATTTT
CDR3 protein: CATSDPSISGAPDTQYF

D gene: .
V gene: TRBV7-3
J gene: TRBJ1-2
clone size: .
CDR3 DNA: TGTGCCAGCAGCTTAAGGGGGGAGTTGGGCTACACCTTC
CDR3 protein: CASSLRGELGYTF

D gene: .
V gene: TRBV7-8
J gene: TRBJ2-5
clone size: .
CDR3 DNA: TGTGCCAGCAGCTTAGATTCGGGGATACAAGAGACCCAGTACTTC
CDR3 protein: CASSLDSGIQETQYF

D gene: .
V gene: TRBV7-9
J gene: TRBJ2-2
clone size: .
CDR3 DNA: TGTGCCAGCAGCCCACGGGCAGGGGAGGACACCGGGGAGCTGTTTTTT
CDR3 protein: CASSPRAGEDTGELFF

D gene: TRBD1
V gene: TRBV29-1
J gene: TRBJ2-2
clone size: many
CDR3 DNA: TGCAGCGCGGACAGGGGGAACACCGGGGAGCTGTTTTTT
CDR3 protein: CSADRGNTGELFF

D gene: .
V gene: TRBV18
J gene: TRBJ1-1
clone size: few
CDR3 DNA: TGTGCCAGCTCACCACTTGGGGGTGAAGCTTTCTTT
CDR3 protein: CASSPLGGEAFF

D gene: TRBD1
V gene: TRBV20-1
J gene: TRBJ2-2
clone size: .
CDR3 DNA: TGCAGTGCCAGAGATCTCAGGGGGCATGTCGGGGAGCTGTTTTTT
CDR3 protein: CSARDLRGHVGELFF

D gene: .
V gene: TRBV7-9
J gene: TRBJ2-5
clone size: .
CDR3 DNA: TGTGCCAGCAGTTCCCTCCTAGAGACCCAGTACTTC
CDR3 protein: CASSSLLETQYF

D gene: .
V gene: TRBV10-3
J gene: TRBJ1-4
clone size: many
CDR3 DNA: TGTGCCAGCAGTGCAAGGGATCGTGAAAAACTGTTTTTT
CDR3 protein: CASSARDREKLFF

D gene: TRBD2
V gene: TRBV9
J gene: TRBJ2-2
clone size: few
CDR3 DNA: TGTGCCAGCAGCGTCGCTAGCGGGACGGACACCGGGGAGCTGTTTTTT
CDR3 protein: CASSVASGTDTGELFF

D gene: .
V gene: TRBV7-2
J gene: TRBJ2-7
clone size: .
CDR3 DNA: TGTGCCAGCAGCTTTACTCTCTCGCCCTCCTACGAGCAGTACTTC
CDR3 protein: CASSFTLSPSYEQYF

D gene: TRBD1
V gene: TRBV29-1
J gene: TRBJ1-1
clone size: many
CDR3 DNA: TGCAGCACCTGGGACAGTAAGAACACTGAAGCTTTCTTT
CDR3 protein: CSTWDSKNTEAFF

D gene: .
V gene: TRBV4-3
J gene: TRBJ1-3
clone size: many
CDR3 DNA: TGCGCCAGCAGCCAAGACCGGGACACCATATATTTT
CDR3 protein: CASSQDRDTIYF

D gene: .
V gene: TRBV7-8
J gene: TRBJ1-1
clone size: many
CDR3 DNA: TGTGCCAGCAGCTTTCAAGGGGATGACACTGAAGCTTTCTTT
CDR3 protein: CASSFQGDDTEAFF

D gene: .
V gene: TRBV7-9
J gene: TRBJ1-1
clone size: few
CDR3 DNA: TGTGCCAGCAGCTCACGTGCGGGGACCACTGAAGCTTTCTTT
CDR3 protein: CASSSRAGTTEAFF

D gene: .
V gene: TRBV4-1
J gene: TRBJ1-2
clone size: .
CDR3 DNA: TGCGCCAGCAGCCAAGTAGGGGGGGCGGATGGCTACACCTTC
CDR3 protein: CASSQVGGADGYTF

D gene: TRBD2
V gene: TRBV2
J gene: TRBJ2-2
clone size: few
CDR3 DNA: TGTGCCAGCAGATGGGGACTAGCGGGGGCCGGGGAGCTGTTTTTT
CDR3 protein: CASRWGLAGAGELFF

D gene: .
V gene: TRBV5-6
J gene: TRBJ1-6
clone size: .
CDR3 DNA: TGTGCCAGCAGCTTGGATGGAGGGGGGGATTCACCCCTCCACTTT
CDR3 protein: CASSLDGGGDSPLHF

D gene: .
V gene: TRBV20-1
J gene: TRBJ1-4
clone size: .
CDR3 DNA: TGCAGTGCTTCGGGACTCTACACGGGGACTAATGAAAAACTGTTTTTT
CDR3 protein: CSASGLYTGTNEKLFF

D gene: .
V gene: TRBV7-2
J gene: TRBJ2-7
clone size: few
CDR3 DNA: TGTGCCAGCAGCCCCGGAAGGCAATCCTCCGAGCAGTACTTC
CDR3 protein: CASSPGRQSSEQYF

D gene: .
V gene: TRBV29-1
J gene: TRBJ1-1
clone size: many
CDR3 DNA: TGCAGCGTTGAGGCCATTATGAACACTGAAGCTTTCTTT
CDR3 protein: CSVEAIMNTEAFF

D gene: .
V gene: TRBV25-1
J gene: TRBJ1-5
clone size: .
CDR3 DNA: TGTGCCAGCAGTTCTCCAGGGCCCGCACTGAATCAGCCCCAGCATTTT
CDR3 protein: CASSSPGPALNQPQHF

D gene: .
V gene: TRBV12-3/TRBV12-4
J gene: TRBJ2-7
clone size: few
CDR3 DNA: TGTGCCAGCAGTTTACAACACTCCTACGAGCAGTACTTC
CDR3 protein: CASSLQHSYEQYF

D gene: .
V gene: TRBV14
J gene: TRBJ1-4
clone size: .
CDR3 DNA: TGTGCCAGCAGCCAATCGACAGGCCGGGAAAAACTGTTTTTT
CDR3 protein: CASSQSTGREKLFF

D gene: TRBD1
V gene: TRBV14
J gene: TRBJ2-7
clone size: .
CDR3 DNA: TGTGCCAGCAGCCCGTGGACAGGGGTGAATATCGAGCAGTACTTC
CDR3 protein: CASSPWTGVNIEQYF

D gene: .
V gene: TRBV4-1
J gene: TRBJ2-5
clone size: .
CDR3 DNA: TGTGCCAGCAGTTCCGTGGGGACGGAGACCCAGTACTTC
CDR3 protein: CASSSVGTETQYF